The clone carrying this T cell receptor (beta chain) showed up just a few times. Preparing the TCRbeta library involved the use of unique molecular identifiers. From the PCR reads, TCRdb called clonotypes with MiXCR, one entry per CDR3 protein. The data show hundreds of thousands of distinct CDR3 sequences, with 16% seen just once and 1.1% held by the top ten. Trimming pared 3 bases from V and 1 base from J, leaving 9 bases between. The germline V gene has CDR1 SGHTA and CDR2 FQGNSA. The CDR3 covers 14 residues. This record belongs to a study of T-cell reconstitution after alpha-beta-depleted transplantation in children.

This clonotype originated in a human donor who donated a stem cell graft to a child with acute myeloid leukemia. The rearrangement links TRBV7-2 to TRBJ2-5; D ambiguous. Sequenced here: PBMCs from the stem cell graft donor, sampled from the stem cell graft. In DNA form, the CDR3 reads TGTGCCAGCAGCTTTTTACAGCTCCAAGAGACCCAGTACTTC. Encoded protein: CASSFLQLQETQYF.